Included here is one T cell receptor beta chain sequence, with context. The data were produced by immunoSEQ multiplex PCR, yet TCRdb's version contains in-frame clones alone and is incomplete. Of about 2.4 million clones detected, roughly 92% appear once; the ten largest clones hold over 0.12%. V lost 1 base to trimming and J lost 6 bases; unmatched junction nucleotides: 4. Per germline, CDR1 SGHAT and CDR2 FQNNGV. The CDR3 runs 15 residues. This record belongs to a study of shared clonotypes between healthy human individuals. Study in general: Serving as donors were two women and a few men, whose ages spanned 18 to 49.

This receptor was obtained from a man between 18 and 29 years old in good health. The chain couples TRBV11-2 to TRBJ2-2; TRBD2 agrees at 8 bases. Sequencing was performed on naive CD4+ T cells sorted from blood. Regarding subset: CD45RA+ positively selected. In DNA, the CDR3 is TGTGCCAGCAGCTTAGCGGGGGGGCCGTCCGGGGAGCTGTTTTTT. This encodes CASSLAGGPSGELFF.